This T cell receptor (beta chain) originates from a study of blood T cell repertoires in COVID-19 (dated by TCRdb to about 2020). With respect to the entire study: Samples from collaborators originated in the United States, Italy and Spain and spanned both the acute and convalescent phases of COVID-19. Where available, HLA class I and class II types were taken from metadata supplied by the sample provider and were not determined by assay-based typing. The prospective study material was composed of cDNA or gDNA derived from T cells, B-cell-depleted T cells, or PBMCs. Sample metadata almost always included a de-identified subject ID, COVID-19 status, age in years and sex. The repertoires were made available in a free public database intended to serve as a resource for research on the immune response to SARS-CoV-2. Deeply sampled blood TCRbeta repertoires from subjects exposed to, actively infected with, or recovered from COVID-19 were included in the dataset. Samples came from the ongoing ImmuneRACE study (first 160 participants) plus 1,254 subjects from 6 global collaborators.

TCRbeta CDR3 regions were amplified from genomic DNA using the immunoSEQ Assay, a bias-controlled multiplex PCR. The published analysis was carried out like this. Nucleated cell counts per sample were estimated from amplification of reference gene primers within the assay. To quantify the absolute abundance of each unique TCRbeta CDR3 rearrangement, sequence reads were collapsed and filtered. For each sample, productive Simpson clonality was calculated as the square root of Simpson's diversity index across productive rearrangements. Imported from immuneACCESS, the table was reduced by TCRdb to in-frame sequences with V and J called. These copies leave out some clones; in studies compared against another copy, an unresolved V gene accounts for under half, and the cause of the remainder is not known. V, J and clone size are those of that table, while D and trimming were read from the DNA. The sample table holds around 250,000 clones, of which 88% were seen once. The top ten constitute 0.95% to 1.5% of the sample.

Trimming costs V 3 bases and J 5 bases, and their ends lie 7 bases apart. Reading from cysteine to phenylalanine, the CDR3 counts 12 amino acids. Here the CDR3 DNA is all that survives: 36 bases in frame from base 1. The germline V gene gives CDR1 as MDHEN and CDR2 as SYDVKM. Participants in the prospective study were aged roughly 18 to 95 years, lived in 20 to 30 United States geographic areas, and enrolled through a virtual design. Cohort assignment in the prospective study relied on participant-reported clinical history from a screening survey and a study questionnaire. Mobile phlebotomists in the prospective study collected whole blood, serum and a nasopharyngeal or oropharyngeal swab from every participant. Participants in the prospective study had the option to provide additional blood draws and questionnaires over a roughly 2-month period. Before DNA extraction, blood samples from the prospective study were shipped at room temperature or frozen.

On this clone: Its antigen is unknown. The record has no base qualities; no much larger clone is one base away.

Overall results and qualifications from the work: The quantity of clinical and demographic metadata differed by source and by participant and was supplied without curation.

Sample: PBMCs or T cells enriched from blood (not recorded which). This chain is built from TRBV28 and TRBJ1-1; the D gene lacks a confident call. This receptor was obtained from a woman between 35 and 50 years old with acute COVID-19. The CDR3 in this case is CASSFSRTEAFF. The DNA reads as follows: TGTGCCAGCAGTTTTTCCAGGACTGAAGCTTTCTTT.